The 4 T cell receptor beta chains presented below share a single source sample, sequenced in a study of human T cells and chemical hapten exposure. Noted time point: patch test 1, 2 weeks after DPC sensitization. The treatment is: therapeutic diphenylcyclopropenone sensitization with weekly scalp DPC. TCRdb redid the calling of the RACE reads with MiXCR, one entry per CDR3 protein. Of 150,000 to 200,000 distinct CDR3 sequences in the sample, roughly 14% were seen once. Specimen: whole blood, collected in connection with sensitization to the hapten diphenylcyclopropenone (DPC). Receptors were obtained from a woman younger than 45 with alopecia areata. Some clones in this sample may be carry-over from other donors' samples.

This clonotype was seen a handful of times. V gene TRBV4-1 combines with J gene TRBJ2-5; D is unresolved. From germline, CDR1 is MGHRA and CDR2 YSYEKL. The CDR3 covers 13 residues. V shed 4 bases and J shed 5 bases, with 11 bases lying between them. As DNA, the CDR3 is TGCGCCAGCAGCCGGCCCGGCTCGGAGACCCAGTACTTC. Translated: CASSRPGSETQYF.

The chain joins TRBV29-1 to TRBJ1-1, with TRBD1 matching over 10 bases. Losses at the gene ends were 6 bases for V and 3 bases for J; bases not matched to a gene: 7. Germline CDR1 reads SQVTM; CDR2 reads ANQGSEA. The CDR3 is 14 residues long. The CDR3 coding sequence is TGCAGCGTGTTATCCGGGACAGGGGACACTGAAGCTTTCTTT. Protein sequence: CSVLSGTGDTEAFF.

This clonotype came up a few times. This chain uses TRBV29-1 with TRBJ2-5; D may be TRBD2 (5 bases). Per the germline V gene, CDR1 is SQVTM and CDR2 is ANQGSEA. The CDR3 covers 12 residues. V dropped 5 bases and J dropped 1 base, with 8 bases sitting between them. CDR3: CSVRGLQETQYF. CDR3 sequence (DNA): TGCAGCGTTCGCGGGCTCCAAGAGACCCAGTACTTC.

J is TRBJ1-1 and V is TRBV12-2. TRBV12-2 is a pseudogene. There are 11 residues in the CDR3. CDR3 sequence reads: CASRSVEPAFF. CDR3 bases: TGTGCAAGTCGCTCCGTAGAACCAGCTTTCTTT.